This T cell receptor (beta chain) stems from a study of blood T cell repertoires in COVID-19. J was trimmed by 6 bases and V by 1 base; bases with no gene match: 9. The CDR3 has 16 amino acids. Germline V gene data show CDR1 as MNHEY and CDR2 as SVGAGI. Living in about two dozen US areas, the participants were between about 18 and 100 years of age. TCRdb's table, derived via immunoSEQ multiplex PCR, lists solely in-frame clones and lacks some. The table has about 200,000 clones, 75% to 90% seen once. This clone was picked up a small number of times. The rearrangement links TRBV6-5 to TRBJ1-1, with 9 bases fitting TRBD1. Sequencing used PBMCs or T cells enriched from blood (not recorded which). The receptor comes from a woman under 40 who had been exposed to COVID-19. CDR3 amino acids: CASSYYWGQGPPEAFF. The CDR3, as DNA: TGTGCCAGCAGTTACTACTGGGGACAGGGCCCTCCTGAAGCTTTCTTT.